This TCR beta chain is drawn from a study of blood T cell repertoires in COVID-19. The CDR3 contains 14 residues. In germline, CDR1 is SGHRS, CDR2 YFSETQ. The V gene end was trimmed by 3 bases and the J gene end by 5 bases; junction bases not matched to a gene: 6. Sequenced by immunoSEQ multiplex PCR; TCRdb stores in-frame clones only, minus some. The table includes approximately 62,000 clones, roughly four fifths detected once. This TCR was sampled from a woman aged 45 to 65 with active or convalescent COVID-19. Sample: peripheral blood. This chain joins TRBV5-1 and TRBJ2-5; 8 bases are a match to TRBD1. The DNA for the CDR3 is TGCGCCAGCAGCTCAGGACAGGGTGGGGAGACCCAGTACTTC. It is translated as CASSSGQGGETQYF.